This T cell receptor (beta chain) was sequenced during a study of siplizumab effects on memory and regulatory T cells (dated by TCRdb to about 2019). In terms of the full investigation: The study looked at the effect of siplizumab, an anti-CD2 antibody, on alloreactive T-cell subsets in allogeneic mixed lymphocyte reactions made from human PBMCs.

Library creation used the immunoSEQ multiplex PCR assay. The deep sequencing platform assayed around 94,000 TCR templates per sample. Genomic DNA extracted from sorted T cells was the material used for TCRbeta CDR3 sequencing. Processing in the source paper ran as follows. The R programming language was used for clonal analysis of TCRbeta CDR3 data. Alloreactive CD4+ and CD8+ clones were defined by comparing unstimulated samples with post-reaction CFSE-low samples. By matching sequences to the repertoires of sorted unstimulated Treg and non-Treg cells, each alloreactive CD4+ clone was assigned a regulatory or non-regulatory origin. TCRdb holds this immuneACCESS table with in-frame rearrangements only. Some clones are missing; in checked studies, unresolved V genes explain under half, and the rest has no known cause. V and J calls and clone size are given by that table; D and trimming were obtained from the DNA. Recorded for this sample are some 65,000 clones; 88% of them occurred a single time. The ten largest clones add up to 1.5% to 2% of the sample.

Overall study outcomes, separate from this receptor: Among mappable alloreactive CD4+ clones, the Treg-derived fraction averaged approximately 72% with siplizumab versus about 25% in control reactions. Because sequences below about 10^-5 frequency were poorly captured, only a minor fraction of alloreactive clones could be mapped to unstimulated subsets. Unstimulated naive T cells appeared to be more diverse than memory T cells, and naive cells seemed to make a substantial contribution to the alloresponse. Whether proliferating Tregs from siplizumab cultures were suppressive was not functionally confirmed. A naive or memory phenotype could not be assigned to roughly 75-96% of proliferating CD4+ or CD8+ clones. Siplizumab significantly reduced the cumulative frequency of alloreactive sequences traceable to unstimulated CD4+ memory T cells.

About this clone: Its antigen remains undetermined. No base-level quality is on record; no much larger clone is a single base apart.

Sorted unstimulated T cells and proliferating T cells recovered from mixed lymphocyte reactions were subjected to TCRbeta CDR3 sequencing. Fresh whole blood from approximately 10 HLA-typed healthy donors was used to isolate PBMCs. To map where alloreactive clones came from, unstimulated CD4+ regulatory T cells were FACS-sorted. From cysteine to phenylalanine, the CDR3 is 13 amino acids long. The retained sequence is limited to the CDR3, 39 bases, with the frame set at the first base. Trimming accounts for 4 bases at V and 6 bases at J, while the number of junction bases matched to no gene is 5. Reading the germline V gene gives CDR1 SGHRS and CDR2 YFSETQ.

The sequence joins TRBV5-1 to TRBJ2-3; a stretch of 7 junction bases matches TRBD1. This receptor was obtained from a human donor in good health. The sequencing sample was made of Tregs sorted from blood. The DNA is TGCGCCAGCAGCCGACAGGGTGGGGATACGCAGTATTTT. This codes for CASSRQGGDTQYF.